This T cell receptor (beta chain) comes out of a study of blood T cell repertoires in COVID-19. For the study at large: Donors in the United States, Italy and Spain gave samples during acute or convalescent COVID-19. Sources were T cells, B-cell-depleted T cells, or PBMCs; the material itself was cDNA or gDNA.

This clone was detected only once. Original processing notes: Reference gene primer amplification gave nucleated cell count estimates. Some clones are missing from TCRdb's copy, which holds only in-frame ones; the method was immunoSEQ multiplex PCR. Clonal size and the V and J genes are those of that table, whereas D and trimming came from the DNA. Among roughly 130,000 clones, roughly 80% were seen once, and the ten largest hold 15% to 20%. This receptor was taken from a woman between 45 and 60 years old with acute or convalescent COVID-19. Sample: peripheral blood.

CDR3 DNA: TGTGCCAGCTCACCTCCGAGACAGAACTCTGGAAACACCATATATTTT. Its protein product is CASSPPRQNSGNTIYF. This chain links TRBV18 with TRBJ1-3, with TRBD1 as a possible D gene (5 bases). Per germline, CDR1 KGHSH and CDR2 LQKENI. The CDR3 has 16 amino acids. Trimming left V 3 bases short and J 0 bases short, with 12 bases between.